These 21 T cell receptor beta chains were all obtained from the same sample, sequenced in a study of T cell responses to AZD1222 COVID-19 vaccine. Method: immunoSEQ multiplex PCR; TCRdb's copy keeps in-frame clones and lacks some. The sample holds fewer than 75,000 clones, 85% seen once. This sample comprised peripheral blood, obtained on day 0 of AZD1222 vaccination. Receptors were obtained from an adult in good health.

The chain couples TRBV7-9 to TRBJ1-3; D is ambiguous. This CDR3 spans 15 amino acids. The V and J ends lost 1 base and 0 bases respectively, with 7 bases between them. In germline, CDR1 is SEHNR, CDR2 FQNEAQ (reference sequence). The CDR3 DNA sequence: TGTGCCAGCAGCTTAGGAGCGAGCTCTGGAAACACCATATATTTT. Translating gives CASSLGASSGNTIYF.

The chain recombines TRBV6-5 with TRBJ2-3; D is possibly TRBD2 (6 bases). The ends were cut back, 6 bases at V and 5 bases at J, with 15 bases in the middle. Germline V gives CDR1 MNHEY, CDR2 SVGAGI. There are 14 residues in the CDR3. CDR3 bases: TGTGCCAGCAGGGCGGGCTTGGGGGGAGATACGCAGTATTTT. It encodes CASRAGLGGDTQYF.

The J gene is TRBJ1-2, the V gene TRBV5-1; D is perhaps TRBD1 (6 bases). V lost 4 bases and J lost 8, with 15 bases in between. The CDR3 spans 13 residues. Looked up from germline, CDR1 is SGHRS and CDR2 is YFSETQ. CDR3: CASSPPGVYGYTF. CDR3 DNA: TGCGCCAGCAGCCCCCCAGGGGTCTACGGCTACACCTTC. Looking up the rest from reference TRBV5-1 and TRBJ1-2 gives the full variable domain: KAGVTQTPRYLIKTRGQQVTLSCSPISGHRSVSWYQQTPGQGLQFLFEYFSETQRNKGNFPGRFSGRQFSNSRSEMNVSTLELGDSALYLCASSPPGVYGYTFGSGTRLTVV.

The chain couples TRBV12-5 to TRBJ1-2; D call uncertain. The V and J ends lost 1 base and 8 bases respectively, with 14 bases between them. This CDR3 has 14 residues. CDR1 is LGHNT and CDR2 is FRNRAP in the germline V gene. The CDR3 coding sequence is TGTGCTAGTGGTTTGGAGACGGTGTCAAGAGGCTACACCTTC. This sequence encodes CASGLETVSRGYTF.

V usage is TRBV5-5 and J usage is TRBJ2-7; D gene uncertain. V lost 0 bases, J lost 5 bases, and 9 bases lay in between. CDR1 is SGHKS, CDR2 YYEKEE, per germline (reference sequence). The CDR3 length is 13 residues. The CDR3 region has the DNA TGTGCCAGCAGCTTGGGGGGTCCGGACGAGCAGTACTTC. This translates into CASSLGGPDEQYF.

This clone was detected only a few times. The chain links TRBV10-3 to TRBJ1-4, with 11 bases matching TRBD1. V shed 4 bases, J shed 6 bases, and the junction held 7 bases outside the gene matches. The CDR3 has 16 amino acids. The germline CDR1 and CDR2 sequences are ENHRY and SYGVKD. The CDR3: CAISAGQGALYEKLFF. CDR3 coding DNA: TGTGCCATCAGTGCCGGACAGGGGGCTTTATATGAAAAACTGTTTTTT.

The J gene is TRBJ2-5, the V gene TRBV9; 8 nucleotides align to TRBD2. Germline values: CDR1 SGDLS, CDR2 YYNGEE. The CDR3 has 15 residues. Losses at the gene ends were 3 bases for V and 4 bases for J; bases not matched to a gene: 8. CDR3 protein: CASSASGGLSETQYF. The DNA for the CDR3 is TGTGCCAGCAGCGCCTCGGGGGGGCTGTCAGAGACCCAGTACTTC.

V is TRBV2 and J is TRBJ2-5, with D perhaps matching TRBD1 or TRBD2 (5 bases each). The CDR3 loop spans 13 amino acids. V lost 5 bases to trimming and J lost 5 bases, with 12 bases between them. Germline V lookup: CDR1 SNHLY, CDR2 FYNNEI. CDR3 in DNA: TGTGCCAGCAGTCGGGACCTGGGGGAGACCCAGTACTTC. The encoded protein is CASSRDLGETQYF.

This clone was seen once. The J gene is TRBJ1-5, the V gene TRBV27; tentative D call: TRBD1 (5 bases). The V gene lost 5 bases and the J gene lost 10 bases, with 15 bases spanning the gap. The germline CDR1 and CDR2 sequences are MNHEY and SMNVEV (reference sequence). The CDR3 totals 13 residues. The CDR3 is CASSQAGFPPQHF. CDR3 in DNA: TGTGCCAGCAGTCAGGCAGGGTTTCCACCCCAGCATTTT.

The gene calls are TRBV4-2 and TRBJ2-3; 8 positions agree with TRBD2. This CDR3 has 14 residues. CDR1 and CDR2 from the germline V gene are LGHNA and YNFKEQ. Trimming at V came to 8 bases and at J to 6 bases, leaving 10 bases not matched to a gene. Here the CDR3 reads CASSGGAAPDTQYF. In nucleotides, the CDR3 is TGTGCCAGCTCCGGGGGGGCCGCTCCGGATACGCAGTATTTT.

The CDR3 reads CASSYRGGQGYEQYF. In nucleotides, the CDR3 is TGTGCCAGCAGTTATCGCGGGGGGCAGGGCTACGAGCAGTACTTC. The genes are TRBV6-2 or TRBV6-3 and TRBJ2-7; TRBD2 matches 8 bases. Germline V gene lookup returns CDR1 MNHEY and CDR2 SVGEGT. The CDR3 contains 15 residues. Trimming cost V 3 bases and J 3 bases; bases outside gene matches: 7.

CDR3 in DNA: TGTGCCAGCAGTTCTCAGACGGACTGGGCCTACGAGCAGTACTTC. Its protein is CASSSQTDWAYEQYF. The rearrangement uses TRBV27 and TRBJ2-7; maybe TRBD2 (5 bases). From germline, CDR1 is MNHEY and CDR2 SMNVEV (reference sequence). V lost 4 bases to trimming and J lost 2 bases, with 15 bases between them. The length of the CDR3 is 15 residues.

The rearrangement uses TRBV6-5 and TRBJ1-2, with TRBD1 matching over 7 bases. V lost 5 bases and J lost 4; bases outside the gene matches: 10. In germline, CDR1 is MNHEY, CDR2 SVGAGI. CDR3 length equals 15 residues. The CDR3 region is CASSPDRDRSYGYTF. In nucleotides, the CDR3 is TGTGCCAGCAGTCCCGACCGGGACAGATCCTATGGCTACACCTTC.

The rearrangement links TRBV12-3 or TRBV12-4 to TRBJ2-7, with unresolved D. Between the trimmed V and J ends, which lost 4 bases and 5 bases, there was a span of 6 bases. The CDR3 loop spans 11 amino acids. The CDR3: CASSSDHEQYF. The CDR3, as DNA: TGTGCCAGCAGTTCTGACCACGAGCAGTACTTC.

The gene calls are TRBV19 and TRBJ1-5, with D possibly matching TRBD1 (6 bases). This CDR3 region has 14 residues. CDR1 LNHDA and CDR2 SQIVND come from the germline V gene (reference sequence). Trimming removed 4 bases from V and 1 base from J, with 8 bases in between. The CDR3, as DNA: TGTGCCAGTAGTAGGACAGCCAGCAATCAGCCCCAGCATTTT. It specifies CASSRTASNQPQHF.

V is TRBV20-1 and J is TRBJ2-7, with TRBD2 as a possible D gene (6 bases). Trimming shortened V by 5 bases and J by 5 bases, and 10 bases separated the two germline ends. This CDR3 is 11 amino acids long. CDR1 is DFQATT and CDR2 is SNEGSKA in the germline V gene (reference sequence). Here the CDR3 reads CSAGGSNEQYF. The CDR3, as DNA: TGCAGTGCTGGGGGGTCCAACGAGCAGTACTTC.

The count of this clone is one. The V call is TRBV19, the J call TRBJ1-5; TRBD1 aligns across 9 bases. CDR1 and CDR2 (germline): LNHDA, SQIVND (reference sequence). This CDR3 is built from 16 residues. V lost 3 bases, J lost 2 bases, and 5 bases stayed unmatched. The CDR3, as DNA: TGTGCCAGTAGTATTTTGGGGGACAGGGGCAATCAGCCCCAGCATTTT. Translation gives CASSILGDRGNQPQHF.

The gene calls are TRBV28 and TRBJ1-5; 7 bases map to TRBD1. Germline loops: CDR1 MDHEN, CDR2 SYDVKM. J was trimmed by 0 bases and V by 5 bases; bases with no gene match: 7. CDR3 length equals 16 residues. As DNA, the CDR3 is TGTGCCAGCAGTCAAGGGGGCAGGGATAGCAATCAGCCCCAGCATTTT. The encoded protein is CASSQGGRDSNQPQHF.

V and J are TRBV12-3 or TRBV12-4 and TRBJ1-4, with D uncertain. Trimming removed 8 bases at V and 8 bases at J, with 15 bases between. This CDR3 is 13 amino acids long. CDR3 DNA: TGTGCCAGCTCCTGGGGTACGAGAGAAAAACTGTTTTTT. This sequence encodes CASSWGTREKLFF.

This rearrangement joins TRBV9 to TRBJ1-1; perhaps TRBD1 as D (5 bases). Germline CDR1 and CDR2: SGDLS and YYNGEE. Trimming took off 0 bases at V and 5 bases at J, with 11 bases between the two ends. CDR3 length equals 14 residues. CDR3 region: CASSVDRWGTEAFF. CDR3 sequence (DNA): TGTGCCAGCAGCGTAGATAGGTGGGGGACTGAAGCTTTCTTT.

In nucleotides, the CDR3 is TGTGCCAGCACCATACAGGGGGATCAGCCCCAGCATTTT. Translation: CASTIQGDQPQHF. The chain has TRBV6-6 and TRBJ1-5, with 8 bases identical to TRBD1. V lost 7 bases, J lost 5 bases, and 4 bases stayed unmatched. This CDR3 spans 13 amino acids. Germline V gene lookup returns CDR1 MNHNY and CDR2 SVGAGI (reference sequence).